Each of the 23 T cell receptor beta chains below was sequenced from the same sample in a study of graft-versus-host responses after intestinal transplantation. Generated by immunoSEQ multiplex PCR, the TCRdb table keeps only in-frame clones and is missing some. The data hold some 77,000 clones, with around 92% observed a single time. This material consisted of PBMCs, taken 98 days after intestinal transplantation. The receptor set was obtained from a human patient who received an intestinal transplant, so some T cells may come from the graft donor.

The chain couples TRBV2 to TRBJ1-2; 7 positions agree with TRBD1. Germline V gives CDR1 SNHLY, CDR2 FYNNEI. This CDR3 is 15 amino acids long. J gave up 3 bases and V 1 base, and 5 bases lay outside the gene matches. The CDR3 DNA reads TGTGCCAGCAGTGAAGAAGGGGGCATTGACTATGGCTACACCTTC. It specifies CASSEEGGIDYGYTF.

The chain uses TRBV7-9 and TRBJ2-4, with a tentative D call TRBD2 (5 bases). The germline CDR1 and CDR2 sequences are SEHNR and FQNEAQ (reference sequence). CDR3 size: 15 residues. Trimming cost V 5 bases and J 0 bases, with 11 bases left between them. The CDR3 bases are TGTGCCAGCAGCCAACCCGGGGTAGCCAAAAACATTCAGTACTTC. Its translation is CASSQPGVAKNIQYF.

The V call is TRBV6-5, the J call TRBJ1-4; 7 bases align to TRBD1. Germline V lookup: CDR1 MNHEY, CDR2 SVGAGI. Losses at the gene ends were 6 bases for V and 5 bases for J; bases not matched to a gene: 9. The CDR3 runs 15 residues. The CDR3 reads CASSSDRASNEKLFF. CDR3 bases: TGTGCCAGCAGCTCCGACAGGGCTTCCAATGAAAAACTGTTTTTT.

The rearrangement links TRBV29-1 to TRBJ2-7; no clear D gene. CDR1 is SQVTM and CDR2 is ANQGSEA in the germline V gene. The CDR3 totals 9 residues. V was cut by 8 bases and J by 6 bases, with 8 bases left in between. CDR3 DNA: TGCAGCCAGGATTGCGAGCAGTACTTC. This gives the protein CSQDCEQYF.

The J gene is TRBJ1-4, the V gene TRBV13; D unclear. The CDR3 contains 13 residues. The V end was cut by 0 bases, the J end by 10 bases, with 9 bases between. The germline CDR1 and CDR2 sequences are PRHDT and FYEKMQ (reference sequence). The CDR3 is CASSLGGGGKLFF. The CDR3 bases are TGTGCCAGCAGCTTAGGAGGCGGAGGAAAACTGTTTTTT.

This chain connects TRBV18 to TRBJ1-6; TRBD1 is a possible D gene (6 bases). V was trimmed by 4 bases and J by 8 bases, leaving 15 bases between them. CDR3 length: 15 amino acids. Germline V lookup: CDR1 KGHSH, CDR2 LQKENI. The CDR3 DNA is TGTGCCAGCTCACTCACCAGGGGTGGGGATTCACCCCTCCACTTT. Encoded protein: CASSLTRGGDSPLHF.

The CDR3 region is CASSQEFPGRGAYGYTF. The CDR3 DNA sequence: TGCGCCAGCAGCCAAGAGTTCCCCGGCAGGGGGGCCTATGGCTACACCTTC. The rearrangement links TRBV4-1 to TRBJ1-2; 7 bases line up with TRBD1. The CDR3 totals 17 residues. V lost 0 bases, J lost 4 bases, and 11 bases stayed unmatched. In germline, CDR1 is MGHRA, CDR2 YSYEKL.

The rearrangement links TRBV21-1 to TRBJ2-7; TRBD1, the D gene given by the table, was not confirmed from the DNA. TRBV21-1 is assigned pseudogene status. The CDR3 length is 15 residues. The CDR3 nucleotides read TGTGCCAGCAACACGAAGGGGACAGGGGAATACGAGCAGTACTTC. It encodes CASNTKGTGEYEQYF.

The genes are TRBV13 and TRBJ1-4; 7 nucleotides align to TRBD1. V dropped 3 bases and J dropped 8; count of bases not matched to a gene: 9. The germline V gene has CDR1 PRHDT and CDR2 FYEKMQ (reference sequence). This CDR3 comprises 15 residues. CDR3 nucleotide sequence: TGTGCCAGCAGCTTTGCTAGTGGGACAGAGGAAAAACTGTTTTTT. Residues: CASSFASGTEEKLFF.

This chain uses TRBV4-1 with TRBJ2-3; 13 nucleotides line up with TRBD2. Germline CDR1 MGHRA, CDR2 YSYEKL. This CDR3 spans 21 amino acids. Trimming took 2 bases from V and 2 from J; bases not matched to a gene: 16. CDR3 DNA: TGCGCCAGCAGCCAATTATTAATGGAGACTAGCGGGGGGCTCCCCACAGATACGCAGTATTTT. This translates into CASSQLLMETSGGLPTDTQYF.

V is TRBV5-4 and J is TRBJ2-3, with a possible D match to TRBD2 (5 bases). Germline V lookup: CDR1 SGHNT, CDR2 YYREEE (reference sequence). Trimming removed 0 bases from V and 0 bases from J, with 11 bases in between. CDR3 length: 16 residues. The CDR3 DNA reads as TGTGCCAGCAGCTTGGAGGCGAGCGGAAGCACAGATACGCAGTATTTT. Its protein product is CASSLEASGSTDTQYF.

The chain couples TRBV11-1 to TRBJ2-1; 8 positions agree with TRBD2. V dropped 11 bases and J dropped 0; count of bases not matched to a gene: 6. The CDR3 has 14 residues. Germline V gene lookup returns CDR1 SGHAT and CDR2 FQDESV (reference sequence). CDR3 coding DNA: TGTGCCTGCGCTCTAGCGGGCTCCTACAATGAGCAGTTCTTC. This gives the protein CACALAGSYNEQFF.

V usage is TRBV2 and J usage is TRBJ1-2; tentative D call: TRBD1 (6 bases). Germline V gives CDR1 SNHLY, CDR2 FYNNEI. CDR3 length equals 16 residues. Trimming stripped 2 bases from V and 8 bases from J, with 21 bases between. CDR3 in amino acids: CASSETGTRQGRGYTF. The CDR3 DNA follows: TGTGCCAGCAGTGAAACAGGGACCAGGCAGGGGAGGGGCTACACCTTC.

This chain uses TRBV6-6 with TRBJ2-1; no clear D. There are 14 residues in the CDR3. Germline loops: CDR1 MNHNY, CDR2 SVGAGI (reference sequence). With 2 bases removed from V and 5 bases from J, the gap between germline ends came to 10 bases. The CDR3 DNA is TGTGCCAGCAGTTACAGGGCTTGGGACAATGAGCAGTTCTTC. Its translation is CASSYRAWDNEQFF.

The chain combines TRBV11-2 with TRBJ2-3, with 10 nucleotides matching TRBD2. Germline CDR1 is SGHAT and CDR2 is FQNNGV. V shed 0 bases and J 7 bases; nucleotides not matched to a gene: 4. This CDR3 region has 15 residues. The CDR3 sequence: CASSLDRTSGYTQYF. The CDR3 DNA follows: TGTGCCAGCAGCTTAGATCGGACTAGCGGTTATACGCAGTATTTT.

This clone was observed a few times. The rearrangement links TRBV5-8 to TRBJ2-7, with D tentatively TRBD1 (5 bases). The CDR3 totals 14 residues. With 0 bases removed from V and 6 bases from J, the gap between germline ends came to 13 bases. From germline, CDR1 is SGHTS and CDR2 YDEGEE. The chain's CDR3 is CASSLEMATGEQYF. CDR3 bases: TGTGCCAGCAGCTTGGAGATGGCTACAGGCGAGCAGTACTTC.

The rearrangement joins TRBV9 to TRBJ2-1; TRBD2 agrees at 7 bases. In germline, CDR1 is SGDLS, CDR2 YYNGEE. V lost 2 bases, J lost 4 bases, and 9 bases stayed unmatched. The CDR3 spans 16 residues. The CDR3 DNA reads as TGTGCCAGCAGCGTTGGAGTGAGGGAGGGGTACAATGAGCAGTTCTTC. This gives the protein CASSVGVREGYNEQFF.

The table lists this clone with a count of one. The V gene is TRBV5-1, the J gene TRBJ2-2; 10 bases map to TRBD2. Unmatched junction bases numbered 15, after V lost 0 bases and J lost 7 bases. This CDR3 has 19 amino acids. Per germline, CDR1 SGHRS and CDR2 YFSETQ. CDR3 amino acids: CASSLAFLNQRGGYGELFF. The DNA of the CDR3 is TGCGCCAGCAGCTTGGCCTTTCTGAATCAGCGGGGGGGCTACGGGGAGCTGTTTTTT.

This chain joins TRBV18 and TRBJ2-7, with 10 bases lining up with TRBD1. CDR3 length: 15 amino acids. V trimming: 6 bases; J trimming: 3 bases; junction bases outside the gene matches: 8. Germline V gives CDR1 KGHSH, CDR2 LQKENI. The CDR3 bases are TGTGCCAGCTCGCACCTAGGACAGGGGGTCTACGAGCAGTACTTC. Protein product: CASSHLGQGVYEQYF. The variable domain in full, completed from reference TRBV18 and TRBJ2-7, reads NAGVMQNPRHLVRRRGQEARLRCSPMKGHSHVYWYRQLPEEGLKFMVYLQKENIIDESGMPKERFSAEFPKEGPSILRIQQVVRGDSAAYFCASSHLGQGVYEQYFGPGTRLTVT.

This clone appeared a single time. This sequence joins TRBV4-1 and TRBJ1-2; D might be TRBD1 (6 bases). V dropped 0 bases and J dropped 0 bases, with 14 bases sitting between them. The CDR3 is made up of 17 amino acids. Germline V lookup: CDR1 MGHRA, CDR2 YSYEKL. CDR3 DNA: TGCGCCAGCAGCCAAGAGGGGGGCGTTTTGGCTAACTATGGCTACACCTTC. Translated, it gives CASSQEGGVLANYGYTF.

This chain connects TRBV25-1 to TRBJ2-2; 7 bases line up with TRBD2. The CDR3 is 15 amino acids. After removal of 3 bases from V and 0 bases from J, the junction contained 1 base not matched to a gene. Germline lookup yields CDR1 MGHDK and CDR2 SYGVNS. CDR3 bases: TGTGCCAGCAGTGAGAGCGGGGCGAACACCGGGGAGCTGTTTTTT. Translating it yields CASSESGANTGELFF.

The gene calls are TRBV11-3 and TRBJ1-4; 7 positions agree with TRBD1. The junction had 7 bases not matched to a gene; V was cut back by 10 bases and J by 5 bases. There are 13 residues in the CDR3. Germline V gene sequence: CDR1 SGHNT, CDR2 YENEEA. This chain's CDR3 is CANSGQKNEKLFF. CDR3 nucleotide sequence: TGTGCCAATTCGGGACAGAAAAATGAAAAACTGTTTTTT.

The V call is TRBV7-6, the J call TRBJ2-6; D gene uncertain. The CDR3 extends over 16 amino acids. The V end lost 1 base, the J end lost 2 bases, and 9 bases lay between the germline ends. Germline V lookup: CDR1 SGHVS, CDR2 FNYEAQ. The CDR3 region has the DNA TGTGCCAGCAGCTTAGATCTTGCAGCTGGGGCCAACGTCCTGACTTTC. Its protein is CASSLDLAAGANVLTF.